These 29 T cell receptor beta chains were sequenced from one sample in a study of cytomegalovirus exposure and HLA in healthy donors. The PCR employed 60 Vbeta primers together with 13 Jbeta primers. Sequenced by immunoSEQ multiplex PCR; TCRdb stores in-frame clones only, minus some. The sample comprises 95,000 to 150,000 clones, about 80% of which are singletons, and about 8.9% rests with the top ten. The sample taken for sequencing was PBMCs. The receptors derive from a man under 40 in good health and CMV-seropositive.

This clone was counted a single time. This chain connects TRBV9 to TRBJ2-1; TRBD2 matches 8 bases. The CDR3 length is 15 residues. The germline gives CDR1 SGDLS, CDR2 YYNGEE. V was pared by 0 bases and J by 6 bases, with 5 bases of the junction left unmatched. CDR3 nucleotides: TGTGCCAGCAGCGTAGGTGGCGGGGGGTCCAATGAGCAGTTCTTC. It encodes CASSVGGGGSNEQFF.

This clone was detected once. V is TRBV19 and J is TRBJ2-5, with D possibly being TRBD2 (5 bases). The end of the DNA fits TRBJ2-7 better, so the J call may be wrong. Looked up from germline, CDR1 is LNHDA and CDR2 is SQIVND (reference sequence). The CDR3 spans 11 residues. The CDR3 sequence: CASSDFYEQYF. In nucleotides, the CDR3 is TGTGCCAGTTCGGACTTCTACGAGCAGTACTTC.

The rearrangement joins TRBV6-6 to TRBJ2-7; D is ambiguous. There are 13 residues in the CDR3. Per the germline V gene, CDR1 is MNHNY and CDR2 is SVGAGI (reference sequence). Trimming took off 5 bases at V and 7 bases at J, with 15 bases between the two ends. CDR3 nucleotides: TGTGCCAGCAGTGGCAGCCGGGTCCGGGAGCAGTACTTC. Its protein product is CASSGSRVREQYF.

CDR3 amino acids: CASSGGGFSGADTQYF. The CDR3 region has the DNA TGTGCCAGTAGTGGAGGGGGCTTTAGCGGGGCGGATACGCAGTATTTT. The chain employs TRBV19 and TRBJ2-3; D may be TRBD2 (8 bases). Germline CDR1 LNHDA, CDR2 SQIVND (reference sequence). The V end was cut by 5 bases, the J end by 6 bases, with 21 bases between. This CDR3 comprises 16 residues. Full variable domain (rest looked up from reference TRBV19 and TRBJ2-3): DGGITQSPKYLFRKEGQNVTLSCEQNLNHDAMYWYRQDPGQGLRLIYYSQIVNDFQKGDIAEGYSVSREKKESFPLTVTSAQKNPTAFYLCASSGGGFSGADTQYFGPGTRLTVL.

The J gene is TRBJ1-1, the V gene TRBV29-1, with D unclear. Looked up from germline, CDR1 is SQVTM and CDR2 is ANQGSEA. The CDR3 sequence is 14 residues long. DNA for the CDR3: TGCAGGTCCGGGTCCGGGAGCCAGAACACTGAAGCTTTCTTT. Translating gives CRSGSGSQNTEAFF. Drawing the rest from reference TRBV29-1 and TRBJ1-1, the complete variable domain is SAVISQKPSRDICQRGTSLTIQCQVDSQVTMMFWYRQQPGQSLTLIATANQGSEATYESGFVIDKFPISRPNLTFSTLTVSNMSPEDSSIYLCRSGSGSQNTEAFFGQGTRLTVV.

Written as DNA, the CDR3 is TGTGCCAGTAGTTGGCGGGGGGCTAATGAGCAGTTCTTC. It codes for CASSWRGANEQFF. V is TRBV19 and J is TRBJ2-1, with 8 bases lining up with TRBD2. The CDR3 has 13 residues. Germline trimming cut 5 bases from V and 7 bases from J; bases unmatched to any gene: 4. CDR1 is LNHDA and CDR2 is SQIVND in the germline V gene (reference sequence).

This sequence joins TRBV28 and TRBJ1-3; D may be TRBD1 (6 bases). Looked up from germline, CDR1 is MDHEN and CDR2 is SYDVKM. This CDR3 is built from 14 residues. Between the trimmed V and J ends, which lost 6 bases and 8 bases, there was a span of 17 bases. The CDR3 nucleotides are TGTGCCAGCAGCTTAACAGGGACGGGTGACACCATATATTTT. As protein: CASSLTGTGDTIYF. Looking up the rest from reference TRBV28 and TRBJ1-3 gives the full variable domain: DVKVTQSSRYLVKRTGEKVFLECVQDMDHENMFWYRQDPGLGLRLIYFSYDVKMKEKGDIPEGYSVSREKKERFSLILESASTNQTSMYLCASSLTGTGDTIYFGEGSWLTVV.

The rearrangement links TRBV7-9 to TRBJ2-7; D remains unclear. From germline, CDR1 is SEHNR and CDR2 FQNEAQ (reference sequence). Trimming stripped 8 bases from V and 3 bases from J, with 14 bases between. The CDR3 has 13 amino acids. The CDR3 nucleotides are TGTGCCAGCCGCTCCGGGTCTCACTACGAGCAGTACTTC. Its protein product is CASRSGSHYEQYF.

The CDR3 sequence: CASNPGGGGNTEAFF. CDR3 nucleotides: TGTGCCAGCAATCCAGGGGGCGGCGGGAACACTGAAGCTTTCTTT. The chain couples TRBV6-1 to TRBJ1-1; TRBD1 agrees at 8 bases. The CDR3 is 15 residues long. After removal of 7 bases from V and 1 base from J, the junction contained 8 bases not matched to a gene. Per germline, CDR1 MNHNS and CDR2 SASEGT.

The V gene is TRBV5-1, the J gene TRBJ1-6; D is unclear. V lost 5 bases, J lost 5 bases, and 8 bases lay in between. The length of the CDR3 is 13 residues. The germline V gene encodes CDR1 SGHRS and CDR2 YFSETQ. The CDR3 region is CASRPSDNSPLHF. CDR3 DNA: TGCGCCAGCAGACCCTCGGATAATTCACCCCTCCACTTT.

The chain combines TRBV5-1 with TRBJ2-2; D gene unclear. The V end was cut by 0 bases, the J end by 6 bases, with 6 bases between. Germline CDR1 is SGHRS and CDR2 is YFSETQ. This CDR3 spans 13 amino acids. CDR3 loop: CASSLAEAGELFF. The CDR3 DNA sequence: TGCGCCAGCAGCTTGGCCGAGGCCGGGGAGCTGTTTTTT.

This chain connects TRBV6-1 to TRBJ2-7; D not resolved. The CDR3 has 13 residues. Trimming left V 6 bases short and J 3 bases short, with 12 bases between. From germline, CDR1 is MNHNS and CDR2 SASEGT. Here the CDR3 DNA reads TGTGCCAGCAGCGAGCTCGTGTTCTACGAGCAGTACTTC. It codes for CASSELVFYEQYF.

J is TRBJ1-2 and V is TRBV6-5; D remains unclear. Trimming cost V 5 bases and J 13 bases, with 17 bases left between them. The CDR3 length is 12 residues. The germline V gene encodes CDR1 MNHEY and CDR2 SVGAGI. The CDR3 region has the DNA TGTGCCAGCAGTGTCTTCGAGGAAAGAAGCACCTTC. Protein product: CASSVFEERSTF.

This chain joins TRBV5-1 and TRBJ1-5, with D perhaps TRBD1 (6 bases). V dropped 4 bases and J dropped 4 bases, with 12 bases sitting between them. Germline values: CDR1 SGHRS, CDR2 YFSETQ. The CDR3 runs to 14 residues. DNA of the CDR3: TGCGCCAGCAGCCAACAGGGTGGGAATCAGCCCCAGCATTTT. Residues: CASSQQGGNQPQHF. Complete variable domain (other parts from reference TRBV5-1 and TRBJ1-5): KAGVTQTPRYLIKTRGQQVTLSCSPISGHRSVSWYQQTPGQGLQFLFEYFSETQRNKGNFPGRFSGRQFSNSRSEMNVSTLELGDSALYLCASSQQGGNQPQHFGDGTRLSIL.

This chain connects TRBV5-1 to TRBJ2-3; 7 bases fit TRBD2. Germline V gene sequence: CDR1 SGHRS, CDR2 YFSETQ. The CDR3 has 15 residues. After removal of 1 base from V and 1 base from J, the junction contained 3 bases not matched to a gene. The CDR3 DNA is TGCGCCAGCAGCTTGATGGCGGGGGGCACAGATACGCAGTATTTT. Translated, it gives CASSLMAGGTDTQYF.

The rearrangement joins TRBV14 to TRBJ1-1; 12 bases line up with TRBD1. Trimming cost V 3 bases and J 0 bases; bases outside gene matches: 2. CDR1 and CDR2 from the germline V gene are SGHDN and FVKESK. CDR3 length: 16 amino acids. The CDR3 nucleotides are TGTGCCAGCAGCCATGGGACAGGGGGCATGAACACTGAAGCTTTCTTT. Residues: CASSHGTGGMNTEAFF.

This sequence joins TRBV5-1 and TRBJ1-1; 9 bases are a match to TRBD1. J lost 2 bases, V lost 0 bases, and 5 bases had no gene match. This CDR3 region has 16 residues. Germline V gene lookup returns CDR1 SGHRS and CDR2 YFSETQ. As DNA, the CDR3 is TGCGCCAGCAGCTTGGTGGGGACAGGGATTAACACTGAAGCTTTCTTT. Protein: CASSLVGTGINTEAFF.

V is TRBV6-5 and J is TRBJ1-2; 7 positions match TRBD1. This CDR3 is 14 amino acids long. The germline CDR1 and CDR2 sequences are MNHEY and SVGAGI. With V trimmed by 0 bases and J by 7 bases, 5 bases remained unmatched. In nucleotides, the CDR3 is TGTGCCAGCAGTTACTCGATTAGGGGGCTTGGCTACACCTTC. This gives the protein CASSYSIRGLGYTF.

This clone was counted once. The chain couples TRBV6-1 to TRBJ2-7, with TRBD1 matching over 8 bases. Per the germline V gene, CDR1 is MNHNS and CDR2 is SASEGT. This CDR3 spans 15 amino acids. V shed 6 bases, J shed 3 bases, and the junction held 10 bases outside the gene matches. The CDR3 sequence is CASSAGTGGVYEQYF. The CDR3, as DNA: TGTGCCAGCAGCGCCGGGACAGGAGGCGTCTACGAGCAGTACTTC.

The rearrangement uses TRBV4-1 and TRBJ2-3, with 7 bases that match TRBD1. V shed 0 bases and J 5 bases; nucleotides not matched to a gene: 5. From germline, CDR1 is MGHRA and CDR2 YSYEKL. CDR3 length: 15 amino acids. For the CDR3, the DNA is TGCGCCAGCAGCCAAGATCGGACAGGTAGAGATACGCAGTATTTT. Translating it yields CASSQDRTGRDTQYF.

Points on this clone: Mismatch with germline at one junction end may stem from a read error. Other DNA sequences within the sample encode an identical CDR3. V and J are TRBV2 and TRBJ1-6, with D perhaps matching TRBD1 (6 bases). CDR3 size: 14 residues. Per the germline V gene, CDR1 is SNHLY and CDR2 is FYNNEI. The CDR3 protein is CATGGAGGRSPLHF. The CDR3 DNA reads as TGCGCCACAGGAGGGGCGGGGGGCCGGTCACCCCTCCACTTT.

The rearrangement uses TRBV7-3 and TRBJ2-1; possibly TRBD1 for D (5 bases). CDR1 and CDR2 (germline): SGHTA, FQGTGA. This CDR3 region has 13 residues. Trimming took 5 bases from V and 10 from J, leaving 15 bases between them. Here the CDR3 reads CASSPIGDREQFF. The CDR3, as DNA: TGTGCCAGCAGCCCAATAGGGGATAGGGAGCAGTTCTTC.

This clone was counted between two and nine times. CDR3 in DNA: TGCGCCAGCAGCCGGACTAGCGGAGACTACAATGAGCAGTTCTTC. Protein product: CASSRTSGDYNEQFF. The gene calls are TRBV5-1 and TRBJ2-1; 10 bases match TRBD2. Germline CDR1 reads SGHRS; CDR2 reads YFSETQ. V shed 4 bases and J 3 bases; nucleotides not matched to a gene: 4. The CDR3 extends over 15 amino acids.

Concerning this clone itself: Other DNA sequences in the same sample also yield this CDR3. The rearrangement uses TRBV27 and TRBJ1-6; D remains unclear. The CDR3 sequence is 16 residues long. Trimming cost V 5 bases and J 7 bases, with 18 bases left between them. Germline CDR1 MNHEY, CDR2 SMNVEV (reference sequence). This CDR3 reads CASSLEGEPTNSPLHF. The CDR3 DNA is TGTGCCAGCAGTCTAGAGGGAGAGCCCACCAATTCACCCCTCCACTTT.

The CDR3 here is CASVGRTGTYEQYF. The CDR3, as DNA: TGTGCCAGCGTTGGACGGACAGGGACCTACGAGCAGTACTTC. V gene TRBV5-6 combines with J gene TRBJ2-7, with TRBD1 identical over 8 bases. The trim removed 7 bases at V and 2 bases at J, leaving 8 bases unmatched. Germline V gene data show CDR1 as SGHDT and CDR2 as YYEEEE. The CDR3 spans 14 residues. Full variable domain (rest looked up from reference TRBV5-6 and TRBJ2-7): DAGVTQSPTHLIKTRGQQVTLRCSPKSGHDTVSWYQQALGQGPQFIFQYYEEEERQRGNFPDRFSGHQFPNYSSELNVNALLLGDSALYLCASVGRTGTYEQYFGPGTRLTVT.

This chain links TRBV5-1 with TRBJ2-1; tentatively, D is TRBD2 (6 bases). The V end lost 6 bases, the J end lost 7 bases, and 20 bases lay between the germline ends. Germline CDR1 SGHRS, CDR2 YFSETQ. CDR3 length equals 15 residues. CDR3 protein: CASILSGPQGNEQFF. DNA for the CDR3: TGCGCCAGCATTTTGAGCGGGCCCCAAGGAAATGAGCAGTTCTTC.

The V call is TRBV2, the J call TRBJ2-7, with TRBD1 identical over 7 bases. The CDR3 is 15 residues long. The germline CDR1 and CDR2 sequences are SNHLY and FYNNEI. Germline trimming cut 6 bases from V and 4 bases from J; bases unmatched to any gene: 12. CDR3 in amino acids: CASRSLQGVYYEQYF. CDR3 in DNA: TGTGCCAGCAGGTCCCTCCAGGGGGTGTATTACGAGCAGTACTTC.

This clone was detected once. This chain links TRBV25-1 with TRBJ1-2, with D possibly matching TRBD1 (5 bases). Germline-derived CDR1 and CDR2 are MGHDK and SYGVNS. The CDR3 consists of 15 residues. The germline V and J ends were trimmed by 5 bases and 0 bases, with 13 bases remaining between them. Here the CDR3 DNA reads TGTGCCAGCAGTAAGCGACAGAATGCTAACTATGGCTACACCTTC. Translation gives CASSKRQNANYGYTF.

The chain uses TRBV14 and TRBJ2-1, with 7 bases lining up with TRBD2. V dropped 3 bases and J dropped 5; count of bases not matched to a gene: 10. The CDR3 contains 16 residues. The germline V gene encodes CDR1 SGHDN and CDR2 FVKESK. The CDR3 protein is CASSHLGGGTHNEQFF. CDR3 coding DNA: TGTGCCAGCAGCCATCTGGGGGGGGGAACCCACAATGAGCAGTTCTTC.